A selection of T cell receptor beta chains follows, all from one sample in a study of cytomegalovirus exposure and HLA in healthy donors. Produced via immunoSEQ multiplex PCR; TCRdb's table is partial and in-frame only. The table shows about 160,000 clones, with about four fifths occurring only once. Sequenced input: PBMCs. All receptors come from a man aged 25-45 years in good health and CMV-seronegative. CDR3s include the opening cysteine and the closing phenylalanine or tryptophan. A D gene is named only where the DNA matches it firmly. Clone size is stated in some rows and not others, as once, few, many or a class when expanded.

v_call: TRBV2
j_call: TRBJ2-6
d_call: TRBD1
clone_size: -
cdr3_nt: TGTGCCAGCACCACCAGCCGGGACAGAGTTGTCGGTGGGGCCAACGTCCTGACTTTC
cdr3_aa: CASTTSRDRVVGGANVLTF

v_call: TRBV28
j_call: TRBJ2-1
d_call: -
clone_size: -
cdr3_nt: TGTGCCAGCGGGTGGGGGGTTGGGCAAGTTTCCTCTGAGCAGTTCTTC
cdr3_aa: CASGWGVGQVSSEQFF

v_call: TRBV5-8
j_call: TRBJ2-7
d_call: TRBD1
clone_size: -
cdr3_nt: TGTGCCAGTCCCTATAATCTCGGGACAGAAATGCACGAGCAGTACTTC
cdr3_aa: CASPYNLGTEMHEQYF

v_call: TRBV10-3
j_call: TRBJ2-1
d_call: -
clone_size: -
cdr3_nt: TGTGCCATCGCGGGGTACAATGAGCAGTTCTTC
cdr3_aa: CAIAGYNEQFF

v_call: TRBV29-1
j_call: TRBJ2-7
d_call: TRBD1
clone_size: -
cdr3_nt: TGCAGCGTCACCAGGACAGGGATCTACGAGCAGTACTTC
cdr3_aa: CSVTRTGIYEQYF

v_call: TRBV9
j_call: TRBJ1-6
d_call: -
clone_size: -
cdr3_nt: TGTGCCAGCAGCGAGGGGCTGAGCTCCTATAATTCACCCCTCCACTTT
cdr3_aa: CASSEGLSSYNSPLHF

v_call: TRBV30
j_call: TRBJ1-5
d_call: -
clone_size: -
cdr3_nt: TGTGCCTGGAACCGGGCGGAGGGGCAGCCCCAGCATTTT
cdr3_aa: CAWNRAEGQPQHF

v_call: TRBV4-1
j_call: TRBJ1-2
d_call: TRBD1
clone_size: -
cdr3_nt: TGCGCCAGCAACCAGGGGGGTAGCTATGGCTACACCTTC
cdr3_aa: CASNQGGSYGYTF

v_call: TRBV30
j_call: TRBJ1-4
d_call: TRBD1
clone_size: few
cdr3_nt: TGTGCCTTCCTCCGGGACAGGGGTGGGGATACAACTAATGAAAAACTGTTTTTT
cdr3_aa: CAFLRDRGGDTTNEKLFF

v_call: TRBV5-8
j_call: TRBJ2-7
d_call: -
clone_size: -
cdr3_nt: TGTGCCAGCAGCTTAGTATCCCCCCGGGACGAGCAGTACTTC
cdr3_aa: CASSLVSPRDEQYF

v_call: TRBV7-9
j_call: TRBJ2-7
d_call: TRBD1
clone_size: -
cdr3_nt: TGTGCCAGCAGCTCGGGACAGGGCGGCGAGCAGTACTTC
cdr3_aa: CASSSGQGGEQYF

v_call: TRBV5-4
j_call: TRBJ1-1
d_call: -
clone_size: -
cdr3_nt: TGTGCCAGCAGCCCGTGGGGAGGAACTGAAGCTTTCTTT
cdr3_aa: CASSPWGGTEAFF

v_call: TRBV28
j_call: TRBJ2-3
d_call: -
clone_size: -
cdr3_nt: TGTGCCAGCAGTTTAACCCTACAGGGATACACAGATACGCAGTATTTT
cdr3_aa: CASSLTLQGYTDTQYF

v_call: TRBV7-6
j_call: TRBJ1-4
d_call: TRBD1
clone_size: -
cdr3_nt: TGTGCCAGCAGCACAAGACAGGGGAGGAGCGAGGGTGAAAAACTGTTTTTT
cdr3_aa: CASSTRQGRSEGEKLFF

v_call: TRBV5-1
j_call: TRBJ1-1
d_call: -
clone_size: -
cdr3_nt: TGCGCCAGCAGCTACGGACACCCGCCTACCGAAGCTTTCTTT
cdr3_aa: CASSYGHPPTEAFF

v_call: TRBV28
j_call: TRBJ1-1
d_call: -
clone_size: -
cdr3_nt: TGTGCCAGCAGTTTACCCGACGGCGGATACACTGAAGCTTTCTTT
cdr3_aa: CASSLPDGGYTEAFF

v_call: TRBV11-2
j_call: TRBJ1-1
d_call: -
clone_size: -
cdr3_nt: TGTGCCAGCAGCCCCATCTCACAGGAGTGGTTGAGGAACACTGAAGCTTTCTTT
cdr3_aa: CASSPISQEWLRNTEAFF

v_call: TRBV6-1
j_call: TRBJ2-7
d_call: -
clone_size: -
cdr3_nt: TGTGCCAGCAGTAGTAAACAGCCCTACGAGCAGTACTTC
cdr3_aa: CASSSKQPYEQYF

v_call: TRBV6-1
j_call: TRBJ2-1
d_call: -
clone_size: -
cdr3_nt: TGTGCCAGCAGGCTAAGCTCCTACAATGAGCAGTTCTTC
cdr3_aa: CASRLSSYNEQFF

v_call: TRBV29-1
j_call: TRBJ2-1
d_call: TRBD2
clone_size: -
cdr3_nt: TGCAGCGTTGGGGGGCTAGCGGGAGTCAGAAACTCCTACAATGAGCAGTTCTTC
cdr3_aa: CSVGGLAGVRNSYNEQFF

v_call: TRBV6-1
j_call: TRBJ2-5
d_call: -
clone_size: -
cdr3_nt: TGTGCCAGCAGTGAAGCCCCCCCGACAGTGAAAGAGACCCAGTACTTC
cdr3_aa: CASSEAPPTVKETQYF

v_call: TRBV2
j_call: TRBJ2-3
d_call: TRBD2
clone_size: -
cdr3_nt: TGTGCCAGCAGTGATGTCCCAGCGGGAGGGCCAGGAGATACGCAGTATTTT
cdr3_aa: CASSDVPAGGPGDTQYF

v_call: TRBV30
j_call: TRBJ1-5
d_call: TRBD1
clone_size: -
cdr3_nt: TGTGCCTGGAGTGTACCGGGACAGGGCAATCAGCCCCAGCATTTT
cdr3_aa: CAWSVPGQGNQPQHF

v_call: TRBV30
j_call: TRBJ2-7
d_call: -
clone_size: -
cdr3_nt: TGTGCCTGGAGTGTCGCAGGAGGCTACGAGCAGTACTTC
cdr3_aa: CAWSVAGGYEQYF